This passage covers 25 T cell receptor beta chains from one sample sequenced in a study of T cell responses to AZD1222 COVID-19 vaccine. Assay: immunoSEQ multiplex PCR; the TCRdb copy retains only in-frame clones and omits some. The sample carries about 170,000 clones, approximately 92% recorded once. The sample here was peripheral blood, taken on day 0 of AZD1222 vaccination. Source of these receptors: an adult in good health.

Comment on this clone: One end of the junction is discordant with germline, which a read error may explain. The J gene is TRBJ1-5, the V gene TRBV6-1; tentatively, D is TRBD1 (6 bases). From germline, CDR1 is MNHNS and CDR2 SASEGT. There are 16 residues in the CDR3. CDR3 nucleotides: TGTGCCAGCAGGGAAGACTCAGGGACAAATTTCCAGCCCCAGCATTTT. Protein: CASREDSGTNFQPQHF.

The chain uses TRBV19 and TRBJ1-5; D gene unclear. The CDR3 covers 15 residues. Trimming took 0 bases from V and 1 from J, leaving 7 bases between them. Germline values: CDR1 LNHDA, CDR2 SQIVND (reference sequence). Here the CDR3 DNA reads TGTGCCAGTAGTATAGAGGGCAGGAGCAATCAGCCCCAGCATTTT. This gives the protein CASSIEGRSNQPQHF.

V is TRBV11-2 and J is TRBJ2-1; D perhaps matches TRBD2 (5 bases). This CDR3 comprises 17 residues. The ends were cut back, 1 base at V and 2 bases at J, with 15 bases in the middle. CDR1 SGHAT and CDR2 FQNNGV come from the germline V gene. CDR3 DNA sequence: TGTGCCAGCAGCTTAGGAGGTCGGGGAATCCCCTACAATGAGCAGTTCTTC. As protein: CASSLGGRGIPYNEQFF. The full variable domain, in which reference TRBV11-2 and TRBJ2-1 provide the parts outside the CDR3, is EAGVAQSPRYKIIEKRQSVAFWCNPISGHATLYWYQQILGQGPKLLIQFQNNGVVDDSQLPKDRFSAERLKGVDSTLKIQPAKLEDSAVYLCASSLGGRGIPYNEQFFGPGTRLTVL.

This clone is a singleton in its sample. The rearrangement uses TRBV10-1 and TRBJ2-5; TRBD2 matches at 7 bases. This CDR3 comprises 16 residues. The ends lost 6 bases at V and 2 bases at J; junction bases unmatched: 12. The V gene's germline CDR1 is WNHNN and CDR2 SYGVQD (reference sequence). The CDR3 spells CASSPRGAGQQETQYF. Written as DNA, the CDR3 is TGCGCCAGCAGCCCCCGGGGAGCGGGGCAACAAGAGACCCAGTACTTC.

This chain joins TRBV19 and TRBJ2-2, with 12 bases aligning to TRBD2. The CDR3 has 18 residues. Germline CDR1 and CDR2: LNHDA and SQIVND (reference sequence). V was pared by 8 bases and J by 5 bases, with 15 bases of the junction left unmatched. The CDR3 DNA reads TGTGCCAGTGGCTTCCTAGCGGGAGGGCCGGGTACTACCGGGGAGCTGTTTTTT. The encoded protein is CASGFLAGGPGTTGELFF. Complete variable domain (other parts from reference TRBV19 and TRBJ2-2): DGGITQSPKYLFRKEGQNVTLSCEQNLNHDAMYWYRQDPGQGLRLIYYSQIVNDFQKGDIAEGYSVSREKKESFPLTVTSAQKNPTAFYLCASGFLAGGPGTTGELFFGEGSRLTVL.

This clone came up once. The rearrangement links TRBV6-5 to TRBJ1-2; 9 bases are shared with TRBD1. V trimming: 7 bases; J trimming: 4 bases; junction bases outside the gene matches: 10. The CDR3 has 15 residues. Germline assignment: CDR1 MNHEY and CDR2 SVGAGI. The CDR3 protein is CASTLGGTGRYGYTF. CDR3 nucleotides: TGTGCCAGCACCCTAGGTGGGACAGGGCGCTATGGCTACACCTTC.

The genes are TRBV6-2 or TRBV6-3 and TRBJ2-7; 8 nucleotides match TRBD2. V was clipped by 6 bases and J by 3 bases; unmatched bases: 10. The CDR3 totals 15 residues. CDR1 is MNHEY, CDR2 SVGEGT, per germline. The DNA of the CDR3 is TGTGCCAGCAGCGGAAGCGGGAGAGGTAACTACGAGCAGTACTTC. Its protein is CASSGSGRGNYEQYF.

The chain is built from TRBV2 and TRBJ1-5; D is undetermined. The germline CDR1 and CDR2 sequences are SNHLY and FYNNEI. V dropped 7 bases and J dropped 6 bases, with 13 bases sitting between them. This CDR3 comprises 13 residues. The chain's CDR3 is CASTRELSQPQHF. DNA for the CDR3: TGTGCCAGCACGCGGGAGTTAAGTCAGCCCCAGCATTTT.

The V and J genes are TRBV19 and TRBJ2-7, with 12 positions matching TRBD2. The CDR3 contains 16 residues. V was pared by 5 bases and J by 1 base, with 6 bases of the junction left unmatched. The germline gives CDR1 LNHDA, CDR2 SQIVND (reference sequence). CDR3 protein: CASSSSSGRGSYEQYF. The CDR3 DNA sequence: TGTGCCAGTAGTTCCTCTAGCGGGAGGGGTTCCTACGAGCAGTACTTC.

The CDR3 here is CASSLTGGDSPLHF. DNA for the CDR3: TGTGCCAGCAGTTTGACAGGCGGCGATTCACCCCTCCACTTT. The V and J genes are TRBV27 and TRBJ1-6; D is perhaps TRBD1 (6 bases). V was cut by 3 bases and J by 8 bases, with 11 bases left in between. Germline-derived CDR1 and CDR2 are MNHEY and SMNVEV (reference sequence). CDR3 size: 14 residues.

This clone was detected only a few times. The chain employs TRBV7-8 and TRBJ1-1; weak D call: TRBD1 (5 bases). Germline CDR1 and CDR2: SGHVS and FQNEAQ. Trimming removed 2 bases at V and 1 base at J, with 11 bases between. There are 15 residues in the CDR3. The CDR3 nucleotides read TGTGCCAGCAGCTTACTAAGGGGAGCGAACACTGAAGCTTTCTTT. As protein: CASSLLRGANTEAFF.

The chain links TRBV18 to TRBJ2-3; 8 nucleotides agree with TRBD1. This CDR3 spans 15 amino acids. J lost 3 bases, V lost 5 bases, and 7 bases had no gene match. CDR1 is KGHSH and CDR2 is LQKENI in the germline V gene. CDR3 residues: CASSSGQGVTDTQYF. CDR3 nucleotides: TGTGCCAGCTCATCAGGACAGGGTGTTACAGATACGCAGTATTTT.

This rearrangement joins TRBV29-1 to TRBJ2-4, with D possibly being TRBD1 (5 bases). The CDR3 contains 14 residues. CDR1 SQVTM and CDR2 ANQGSEA come from the germline V gene. V was clipped by 4 bases and J by 0 bases, with 10 bases between them. The CDR3 here is CSVVGVVAKNIQYF. In DNA, the CDR3 is TGCAGCGTTGTAGGGGTCGTAGCCAAAAACATTCAGTACTTC.

The chain carries TRBV12-3 or TRBV12-4 and TRBJ2-5; D not certain. V dropped 1 base and J dropped 5 bases, with 5 bases sitting between them. The CDR3 length is 12 residues. Here the CDR3 DNA reads TGTGCCAGCAGTTTAGTCCGGGAGACCCAGTACTTC. Its protein product is CASSLVRETQYF.

V usage is TRBV6-1 and J usage is TRBJ1-6; the match to TRBD1 covers 7 bases. V gave up 2 bases and J gave up 6 bases; unmatched junction bases: 4. CDR1 is MNHNS, CDR2 SASEGT, per germline. The CDR3 is 15 amino acids. This chain's CDR3 is CASSELAGGNSPLHF. CDR3 bases: TGTGCCAGCAGTGAATTGGCAGGGGGTAATTCACCCCTCCACTTT.

The chain joins TRBV4-1 to TRBJ1-2, with D uncertain. V was pared by 2 bases and J by 5 bases, with 12 bases between. Per germline, CDR1 MGHRA and CDR2 YSYEKL. The CDR3 sequence is 14 residues long. The chain's CDR3 is CASSQSPRAYGYTF. In nucleotides, the CDR3 is TGCGCCAGCAGCCAATCCCCCAGAGCGTATGGCTACACCTTC.

V usage is TRBV6-2 or TRBV6-3 and J usage is TRBJ2-3; the D gene is possibly TRBD2 (5 bases). V was cut by 6 bases and J by 2 bases, with 15 bases left in between. The CDR3 consists of 15 residues. Germline CDR1 MNHEY, CDR2 SVGEGT. The CDR3 is CASSPVERHTDTQYF. The DNA for the CDR3 is TGTGCCAGCAGCCCCGTAGAGCGGCACACAGATACGCAGTATTTT.

The chain couples TRBV7-4 to TRBJ2-1; possibly TRBD2 for D (6 bases). Per the germline V gene, CDR1 is SGHVT and CDR2 is SQSDAQ. The CDR3 covers 16 residues. Trimming pared 0 bases from V and 7 bases from J, leaving 16 bases between. CDR3 residues: CASSLALDYPRNEQFF. The CDR3 DNA is TGTGCCAGCAGCTTAGCTTTGGACTACCCTCGGAATGAGCAGTTCTTC.

The chain uses TRBV5-1 and TRBJ2-1, with 10 bases aligning to TRBD2. Trimming at V came to 2 bases and at J to 6 bases, leaving 14 bases not matched to a gene. CDR1 is SGHRS and CDR2 is YFSETQ in the germline V gene. The CDR3 loop spans 18 amino acids. CDR3 in DNA: TGCGCCAGCAGCTTAGCGAATAAGCTAGCGGGAGCCATCAATGAGCAGTTCTTC. This gives the protein CASSLANKLAGAINEQFF.

The chain employs TRBV5-6 and TRBJ2-7; D tentatively reads TRBD1 or TRBD2 (7 bases each). Germline V gene data show CDR1 as SGHDT and CDR2 as YYEEEE. V dropped 3 bases and J dropped 4 bases, with 23 bases sitting between them. The CDR3 contains 17 residues. DNA of the CDR3: TGTGCCAGCAGCTCCGGTCACAGGGGAGGGTCGGGATACGAGCAGTACTTC. Translation: CASSSGHRGGSGYEQYF. Full variable domain (outside the CDR3, taken from reference TRBV5-6 and TRBJ2-7): DAGVTQSPTHLIKTRGQQVTLRCSPKSGHDTVSWYQQALGQGPQFIFQYYEEEERQRGNFPDRFSGHQFPNYSSELNVNALLLGDSALYLCASSSGHRGGSGYEQYFGPGTRLTVT.

A word on this clone: A junction boundary mismatches the germline segment, possibly from a read error. CDR3 protein: CVSSLSGGPKYF. The CDR3 DNA sequence: TGTGTCAGCAGTTTATCGGGGGGCCCCAAGTATTTT. V usage is TRBV27 and J usage is TRBJ2-3; D possibly corresponds to TRBD2 (7 bases). From germline, CDR1 is MNHEY and CDR2 SMNVEV (reference sequence). CDR3 length: 12 residues.

The gene calls are TRBV19 and TRBJ2-6; D is perhaps TRBD2 (5 bases). This CDR3 is 18 amino acids long. Germline CDR1 reads LNHDA; CDR2 reads SQIVND (reference sequence). Trimming shortened V by 0 bases and J by 4 bases, and 16 bases separated the two germline ends. CDR3 DNA sequence: TGTGCCAGTAGTATAGAAGGAGGACGGGCGGCCGGGGCCAACGTCCTGACTTTC. Translating gives CASSIEGGRAAGANVLTF.

This chain joins TRBV30 and TRBJ2-1; D may be TRBD1 (5 bases). This CDR3 region has 14 residues. Germline values: CDR1 GTSNPN, CDR2 SVGIG (reference sequence). The V end was cut by 0 bases, the J end by 4 bases, with 10 bases between. The CDR3 region is CAWSVLQVYNEQFF. The DNA of the CDR3 is TGTGCCTGGAGTGTACTACAGGTATACAATGAGCAGTTCTTC. The full variable domain, completed using reference TRBV30 and TRBJ2-1, is SQTIHQWPATLVQPVGSPLSLECTVEGTSNPNLYWYRQAAGRGLQLLFYSVGIGQISSEVPQNLSASRPQDRQFILSSKKLLLSDSGFYLCAWSVLQVYNEQFFGPGTRLTVL.

V usage is TRBV2 and J usage is TRBJ1-5; a weak D match, TRBD1 (6 bases). The V gene's germline CDR1 is SNHLY and CDR2 FYNNEI. The CDR3 spans 14 residues. V gave up 4 bases and J gave up 7 bases, with 14 bases separating them. The CDR3 protein is CASSVTRGLQPQHF. The CDR3 DNA follows: TGTGCCAGCAGTGTTACCAGGGGCTTACAGCCCCAGCATTTT.

The V gene is TRBV5-6, the J gene TRBJ1-2, with D maybe TRBD1 (6 bases). V lost 5 bases and J 2 bases, leaving 13 bases between the germline ends. CDR1 SGHDT and CDR2 YYEEEE come from the germline V gene. The CDR3 runs to 14 residues. This chain's CDR3 is CASSGQGQNYGYTF. CDR3 bases: TGTGCCAGCAGTGGCCAGGGGCAGAACTATGGCTACACCTTC.